This T cell receptor (beta chain) was recovered during a study of radiotherapy plus CTLA-4 blockade in lung cancer. This clone was seen more than once but under ten times. The data were produced by immunoSEQ multiplex PCR, yet TCRdb's version contains in-frame clones alone and is incomplete. The sample has some 66,000 clones, about 85% seen once; the top ten hold about 4%. V shed 6 bases, J shed 4 bases, and the junction held 6 bases outside the gene matches. The CDR3 extends over 15 amino acids. Germline V gene sequence: CDR1 ENHRY, CDR2 SYGVKD. This chain uses TRBV10-3 with TRBJ2-3; 11 bases agree with TRBD1. The sequencing here drew on peripheral blood, taken from a patient treated with radiotherapy plus ipilimumab. This clonotype originated in a human donor with non-small cell lung cancer who had a partial response to radiotherapy plus ipilimumab. The CDR3 region has the DNA TGTGCCATCAGGACGGGACAGGGGGACGCAGATACGCAGTATTTT. Translating it yields CAIRTGQGDADTQYF.